The clone carrying this TCR beta chain appeared once. This entry is derived from a study of shared clonotypes between healthy human individuals. Sequencing was performed with immunoSEQ multiplex PCR; in TCRdb, only in-frame clones are kept and a portion is missing. The sample lists around 940,000 clones, 76% seen once, with approximately 1.5% in the top ten. J gave up 3 bases and V 2 bases, and 5 bases lay outside the gene matches. The CDR3 extends over 15 amino acids. Per germline, CDR1 MNHEY and CDR2 SMNVEV (reference sequence). This receptor was obtained from a man younger than 35 in good health. Material for sequencing was memory CD4+ T cells sorted from blood. The subset was: CD45RA-negative fraction. This chain connects TRBV27 to TRBJ2-3; 7 bases map to TRBD2. CDR3 nucleotide sequence: TGTGCCAGCAGTTTAGGGGGGGAGGGGACAGATACGCAGTATTTT. It yields the protein CASSLGGEGTDTQYF.